The 18 T cell receptor beta chains below all came from one sample that was sequenced in a study of CXCR3-negative and CXCR3-positive naive CD8 T cells. In preparing the TRB cDNA libraries, 5' RACE with UMI labels was used. TCRdb re-called the 5' RACE reads, yielding one record per CDR3 amino acid sequence without DNA. Its table lists 150,000 or so distinct CDR3 sequences. Sequencing was performed on naive CXCR3- CD8+ T cells from blood. Described subset: CD45RO-CCR7+CD27+CD95- naive CD8+ T cells lacking CXCR3 (TNR3-). These receptors were obtained from a human donor in good health. Some clones in this sample may be carry-over from other donors' samples.

The rearrangement links TRBV14 to TRBJ2-7; without DNA, the TCRdb call of TRBD1 cannot be checked. The germline V gene encodes CDR1 SGHDN and CDR2 FVKESK. The CDR3 has 16 amino acids. CDR3 sequence: CASSSPKPTDSYEQYF.

The V and J genes are TRBV9 and TRBJ2-1; TCRdb calls TRBD2, which cannot be checked without DNA. The germline V gene encodes CDR1 SGDLS and CDR2 YYNGEE. The CDR3 loop spans 13 amino acids. The CDR3 sequence: CASSATSYNEQFF.

The chain uses TRBV4-1 and TRBJ1-1; TCRdb lists TRBD1, though no DNA is available to test this call. Germline V lookup: CDR1 MGHRA, CDR2 YSYEKL. This CDR3 comprises 14 residues. The CDR3 region is CASSRQDGKGEAFF.

The J gene is TRBJ1-1, the V gene TRBV6-4; TCRdb selects TRBD1, and the lack of DNA leaves this call unchecked. This CDR3 has 14 residues. CDR1 is MRHNA, CDR2 SNTAGT, per germline. This CDR3 is CASKHRALNTEAFF.

This chain uses TRBV7-9 with TRBJ1-5. The CDR3 spans 15 residues. Germline lookup yields CDR1 SEHNR and CDR2 FQNEAQ (reference sequence). CDR3 sequence reads: CASSVNLGGNQPQHF.

V is TRBV4-3 and J is TRBJ1-6. The germline gives CDR1 LGHNA, CDR2 YSLEER. This CDR3 comprises 15 residues. The CDR3 loop is CASSQDMGRNSPLHF.

The genes are TRBV12-3 or TRBV12-4 and TRBJ2-7; no DNA is available, so the TRBD1 call from TCRdb remains unchecked. The CDR3 length is 13 residues. Here the CDR3 reads CASSDGANYEQYF.

This chain joins TRBV15 and TRBJ1-6; TCRdb selects TRBD1, and the lack of DNA leaves this call unchecked. This CDR3 is 17 amino acids long. Germline V gives CDR1 LNHNV, CDR2 YYDKDF (reference sequence). CDR3 residues: CATSDPPETGSNSPLHF.

This chain's CDR3 is CASSSTTGLNTEAFF. The chain is built from TRBV7-9 and TRBJ1-1; the D gene TCRdb calls, TRBD1, cannot be checked with no DNA. The CDR3 is 15 residues long. The germline CDR1 and CDR2 sequences are SEHNR and FQNEAQ (reference sequence).

The gene calls are TRBV4-1 and TRBJ2-7; TCRdb selects TRBD1, and the lack of DNA leaves this call unchecked. Germline CDR1 reads MGHRA; CDR2 reads YSYEKL. The CDR3 has 17 residues. The CDR3: CASSQQGGGSPPYEQYF.

The rearrangement joins TRBV7-3 to TRBJ2-6. The germline V gene encodes CDR1 SGHTA and CDR2 FQGTGA. The CDR3 loop spans 15 amino acids. Here the CDR3 reads CASSFIPSGANVLTF.

The CDR3 loop is CSVPTSGGAGEQYF. The genes are TRBV29-1 and TRBJ2-7; checking the TCRdb D call of TRBD2 is not possible without DNA. The CDR3 contains 14 residues. Germline V gives CDR1 SQVTM, CDR2 ANQGSEA.

The rearrangement joins TRBV5-1 to TRBJ1-4; no DNA is available, so the TRBD1 call from TCRdb remains unchecked. The germline CDR1 and CDR2 sequences are SGHRS and YFSETQ. CDR3 size: 15 residues. The CDR3 reads CASSPRGGDYEKLFF.

The gene calls are TRBV4-1 and TRBJ2-1; TCRdb names TRBD1, which stays unverified in the absence of DNA. The CDR3 runs 13 residues. CDR1 and CDR2 (germline): MGHRA, YSYEKL. The CDR3 reads CASNQGLRDEQFF.

The chain has TRBV15 and TRBJ2-7; with no DNA, the TCRdb D assignment of TRBD2 cannot be verified. CDR3 length: 13 amino acids. Germline CDR1 is LNHNV and CDR2 is YYDKDF (reference sequence). This chain's CDR3 is CATSKASWEEQYF.

The rearrangement uses TRBV2 and TRBJ2-7. This CDR3 has 15 residues. Germline-derived CDR1 and CDR2 are SNHLY and FYNNEI. The CDR3 sequence: CASSERQAFSYEQYF.

The chain combines TRBV27 with TRBJ2-3. This CDR3 region has 15 residues. The germline V gene has CDR1 MNHEY and CDR2 SMNVEV (reference sequence). CDR3 loop: CASSFLISGTDTQYF.

V usage is TRBV7-9 and J usage is TRBJ2-4; TCRdb outputs TRBD1, but without DNA this stays unchecked. The germline CDR1 and CDR2 sequences are SEHNR and FQNEAQ (reference sequence). The CDR3 length is 11 residues. CDR3: CARETGNIQYF.